This T cell receptor (beta chain) was identified in a study of blood T cell repertoires in COVID-19. Trimming took 5 bases from V and 0 from J; bases not matched to a gene: 8. Germline CDR1 SGHRS, CDR2 YFSETQ. The CDR3 is 17 residues long. TCRdb keeps only in-frame clones here, not all; method: immunoSEQ multiplex PCR. Of some 83,000 clones listed, approximately 80% are singletons. This rearrangement joins TRBV5-1 to TRBJ2-5; TRBD1 agrees at 12 bases. The material sequenced was peripheral blood. This TCR was recovered from a man in his sixties with active or convalescent COVID-19. This CDR3 reads CASRIGTGGWNQETQYF. The CDR3 coding sequence is TGCGCCAGCAGGATCGGGACAGGGGGCTGGAACCAAGAGACCCAGTACTTC.